Below are 18 T cell receptor beta chains sequenced from a single sample in a study of blood T cell repertoires in COVID-19 (dated by TCRdb to about 2020). Libraries were prepared through the immunoSEQ multiplex PCR assay. What TCRdb holds here is the immuneACCESS table cut down to in-frame rearrangements. Part of the clones is not present; checked against another copy, under half of the missing clones reflect an unresolved V gene, and the others are unexplained. The table for this sample lists some 240,000 clones; about four fifths of them were counted only once. The top ten constitute approximately 9.6% of the sample. Input material: peripheral blood. These receptors came from a woman aged 80 or older with acute or convalescent COVID-19.

The CDR3 nucleotides read TGTGCCAGCAGCTTGCGGGGGGTTCATACCGGGGAGCTGTTTTTT. Protein product: CASSLRGVHTGELFF. The rearrangement joins TRBV5-4 to TRBJ2-2, with 7 bases fitting TRBD2. Germline CDR1 and CDR2: SGHNT and YYREEE (reference sequence). V shed 1 base, J shed 5 bases, and the junction held 5 bases outside the gene matches. This CDR3 spans 15 amino acids. The full variable domain, rest sourced from reference TRBV5-4 and TRBJ2-2, is ETGVTQSPTHLIKTRGQQVTLRCSSQSGHNTVSWYQQALGQGPQFIFQYYREEENGRGNFPPRFSGLQFPNYSSELNVNALELDDSALYLCASSLRGVHTGELFFGEGSRLTVL.

The V and J genes are TRBV20-1 and TRBJ2-1; unclear D gene. V lost 4 bases and J 8 bases, leaving 6 bases between the germline ends. This CDR3 contains 10 residues. Germline lookup yields CDR1 DFQATT and CDR2 SNEGSKA (reference sequence). The DNA for the CDR3 is TGCAGTGCTACACAGCATGAGCAGTTCTTC. Encoded protein: CSATQHEQFF.

The gene calls are TRBV24-1 and TRBJ1-5; 10 nucleotides align to TRBD1. CDR3 length: 15 residues. Looked up from germline, CDR1 is KGHDR and CDR2 is SFDVKD. V was clipped by 5 bases and J by 5 bases; unmatched bases: 5. This CDR3 is CATSAPGQGDQPQHF. The DNA of the CDR3 is TGTGCCACCAGTGCCCCTGGACAGGGGGATCAGCCCCAGCATTTT.

The chain employs TRBV3-1 (or the pseudogene TRBV3-2) and TRBJ1-5, with 8 nucleotides matching TRBD1. Germline V gene lookup returns CDR1 LGHDT and CDR2 YNNKEL (reference sequence). The CDR3 is 15 amino acids. Unmatched junction bases numbered 5, after V lost 1 base and J lost 6 bases. This chain's CDR3 is CASSQGTGRGQPQHF. The CDR3 bases are TGTGCCAGCAGCCAAGGGACAGGGAGAGGTCAGCCCCAGCATTTT.

This clone has more than one count but fewer than ten. The gene calls are TRBV28 and TRBJ1-3, with D maybe TRBD1 (5 bases). This CDR3 comprises 17 residues. Germline CDR1 MDHEN, CDR2 SYDVKM. Deletions cut 6 bases from V and 1 base from J, with 19 bases between. This CDR3 is CASSQLGGVGSGNTIYF. CDR3 nucleotide sequence: TGTGCCAGCAGCCAATTGGGGGGGGTTGGGTCTGGAAACACCATATATTTT.

The chain has TRBV5-1 and TRBJ2-7; weak D call: TRBD1 (6 bases). The CDR3 is 14 residues long. V lost 4 bases, J lost 3 bases, and 14 bases lay in between. Germline CDR1 reads SGHRS; CDR2 reads YFSETQ. CDR3 sequence (DNA): TGCGCCAGCAGCCCCCGGGACACAATCTACGAGCAGTACTTC. Translated, it gives CASSPRDTIYEQYF. Looking up the rest from reference TRBV5-1 and TRBJ2-7 gives the full variable domain: KAGVTQTPRYLIKTRGQQVTLSCSPISGHRSVSWYQQTPGQGLQFLFEYFSETQRNKGNFPGRFSGRQFSNSRSEMNVSTLELGDSALYLCASSPRDTIYEQYFGPGTRLTVT.

This chain uses TRBV5-1 with TRBJ1-6; TRBD1 might be the D (6 bases). Looked up from germline, CDR1 is SGHRS and CDR2 is YFSETQ. The CDR3 runs 13 residues. Trimming cost V 7 bases and J 9 bases, with 14 bases left between them. CDR3 residues: CASQQGAGSPLHF. The CDR3 bases are TGCGCCAGCCAACAGGGCGCCGGTTCACCCCTCCACTTT.

This rearrangement joins TRBV28 to TRBJ1-1, with D hard to call. This CDR3 is 13 amino acids long. Between the trimmed V and J ends, which lost 8 bases and 4 bases, there was a span of 14 bases. The germline V gene has CDR1 MDHEN and CDR2 SYDVKM. CDR3 nucleotide sequence: TGTGCCAGCTGGGCCCCAAAGGCCACTGAAGCTTTCTTT. Its protein is CASWAPKATEAFF.

The genes are TRBV12-3 or TRBV12-4 and TRBJ1-5; 8 bases agree with TRBD1. Germline trimming cut 6 bases from V and 6 bases from J; bases unmatched to any gene: 4. This CDR3 has 13 amino acids. The CDR3 bases are TGTGCCAGCAGCTCAGACAGGGGTCAGCCCCAGCATTTT. This translates into CASSSDRGQPQHF.

The chain couples TRBV4-1 to TRBJ1-5, with D possibly being TRBD1 (5 bases). V lost 6 bases to trimming and J lost 2 bases, with 17 bases between them. This CDR3 has 16 amino acids. The germline CDR1 and CDR2 sequences are MGHRA and YSYEKL. CDR3 amino acids: CASSPHAATGNQPQHF. The CDR3, as DNA: TGCGCCAGCAGTCCCCATGCCGCGACAGGCAATCAGCCCCAGCATTTT.

The V and J genes are TRBV7-9 and TRBJ1-5, with D possibly matching TRBD1 (5 bases). Germline V gives CDR1 SEHNR, CDR2 FQNEAQ (reference sequence). This CDR3 region has 16 residues. V gave up 5 bases and J gave up 0 bases, with 14 bases separating them. CDR3 loop: CASSRAGGTSNQPQHF. The CDR3 nucleotides are TGTGCCAGCAGCAGAGCGGGGGGGACTAGCAATCAGCCCCAGCATTTT.

The genes are TRBV9 and TRBJ2-7; D is possibly TRBD1 (6 bases). V lost 4 bases and J lost 1, with 18 bases in between. CDR1 and CDR2 (germline): SGDLS, YYNGEE. This CDR3 comprises 16 residues. This chain's CDR3 is CASSNSRQAKSYEQYF. The DNA of the CDR3 is TGTGCCAGCAGCAACAGCAGACAGGCAAAATCCTACGAGCAGTACTTC. The entire variable domain, with the rest obtained from reference TRBV9 and TRBJ2-7, is as follows: DSGVTQTPKHLITATGQRVTLRCSPRSGDLSVYWYQQSLDQGLQFLIQYYNGEERAKGNILERFSAQQFPDLHSELNLSSLELGDSALYFCASSNSRQAKSYEQYFGPGTRLTVT.

The chain is built from TRBV27 and TRBJ1-1, with D unclear. CDR3 length: 15 amino acids. Germline assignment: CDR1 MNHEY and CDR2 SMNVEV (reference sequence). Trimming took off 3 bases at V and 4 bases at J, with 15 bases between the two ends. This CDR3 reads CASSFRRAYGTEAFF. The CDR3 DNA sequence: TGTGCCAGCAGTTTTCGGAGGGCCTATGGCACTGAAGCTTTCTTT.

The rearrangement uses TRBV4-1 and TRBJ1-4; tentative D call: TRBD1 (5 bases). Trimming left V 0 bases short and J 8 bases short, with 13 bases between. From germline, CDR1 is MGHRA and CDR2 YSYEKL. The CDR3 consists of 15 residues. The CDR3 region has the DNA TGCGCCAGCAGCCAAGAGGGGGGGAGGAACGAAAAACTGTTTTTT. Its protein product is CASSQEGGRNEKLFF.

This clone was counted only a few times. The chain combines TRBV21-1 with TRBJ1-4; TRBD1 is the table's D call and was not checked against the DNA. TRBV21-1 is tagged as a pseudogene. CDR3 length equals 15 residues. CDR3 protein: CASSKGDRLMEKLFF. DNA of the CDR3: TGTGCCAGCAGCAAAGGGGACAGGCTAATGGAAAAACTGTTTTTT.

Only a few counts were recorded for this clone. The V and J genes are TRBV7-9 and TRBJ2-3; 12 positions match TRBD2. Losses at the gene ends were 5 bases for V and 1 base for J; bases not matched to a gene: 7. Germline CDR1 and CDR2: SEHNR and FQNEAQ (reference sequence). The CDR3 consists of 17 residues. CDR3 sequence: CASSARRLAGGTDTQYF. The CDR3 DNA sequence: TGTGCCAGCAGCGCCCGCAGACTAGCGGGGGGCACAGATACGCAGTATTTT.

The CDR3 protein is CASSQYGSSNQPQHF. CDR3 bases: TGTGCCAGCAGCCAATACGGTAGTAGCAATCAGCCCCAGCATTTT. The chain joins TRBV3-1 (or the pseudogene TRBV3-2) to TRBJ1-5; D is ambiguous. Germline-derived CDR1 and CDR2 are LGHDT and YNNKEL (reference sequence). Trimming shortened V by 2 bases and J by 0 bases, and 8 bases separated the two germline ends. This CDR3 has 15 residues.

The chain is built from TRBV6-5 and TRBJ2-7; no clear D gene. V dropped 6 bases and J dropped 2 bases, with 8 bases sitting between them. Germline assignment: CDR1 MNHEY and CDR2 SVGAGI. The CDR3 is made up of 12 amino acids. The CDR3, as DNA: TGTGCCAGCAGGGAGAGAACCTACGAGCAGTACTTC. It specifies CASRERTYEQYF.